This T cell receptor beta chain was captured in a study of cytomegalovirus exposure and HLA in healthy donors. Findings and limits, study-wide: Cytomegalovirus-associated TCR beta chains were listed, numbering some 180.

Regarding this clone: The antigen is not known.

Amplification used 60 Vbeta primers and 13 Jbeta primers. Some clones are missing from TCRdb's copy, which holds only in-frame ones; the method was immunoSEQ multiplex PCR. The table includes roughly 180,000 clones, over 80% detected once. Trimming at V came to 3 bases and at J to 8 bases, leaving 15 bases not matched to a gene. Germline V CDR1 and CDR2: SGHRS, YFSETQ. The CDR3 is made up of 17 amino acids. The source material was PBMCs. The rearrangement links TRBV5-1 to TRBJ2-1; 9 bases match TRBD2. This sequence originates from a girl aged 10 to 17 in good health and CMV-seropositive. The CDR3 region is CASSSQKGGLADDEQFF. The CDR3 nucleotides are TGCGCCAGCAGCTCCCAAAAAGGGGGACTAGCTGACGATGAGCAGTTCTTC.